The source of this T cell receptor beta chain is a study of blood T cell repertoires in COVID-19. Recruits, aged 18 to 89 years, lived in under 25 US areas. Allocation to cohorts depended on clinical history reported by the participants. Profiling relied on immunoSEQ multiplex PCR, and the TCRdb table lists in-frame clones only, not all of them. The sample records approximately 140,000 clones, around 87% being singletons. The source of this sequence is a middle-aged woman who had been exposed to COVID-19. What was sequenced was PBMCs or T cells enriched from blood (not recorded which).

The CDR3 region is CASGLKVTPSYGYTF. CDR3 in DNA: TGTGCTAGTGGTTTAAAGGTGACACCGAGCTATGGCTACACCTTC. The chain employs TRBV12-5 and TRBJ1-2; D remains unclear. Deletions cut 3 bases from V and 4 bases from J, with 15 bases between. The CDR3 loop spans 15 amino acids. CDR1 and CDR2 from the germline V gene are LGHNT and FRNRAP.